This entry lists 17 T cell receptor beta chains sequenced from one sample in a study of OX40 agonist ivuxolimab in advanced cancers. Only in-frame clones appear in the TCRdb table, and some are missing; sequencing was by immunoSEQ multiplex PCR. The sample lists about 96,000 clones, roughly 80% occurring once. The input for sequencing was CD4+ or CD8+ T cells sorted from blood, taken in a trial of the OX40 agonist ivuxolimab. The receptors were sampled from an adult with an advanced solid tumor such as melanoma, head and neck, liver or kidney cancer.

The chain links TRBV9 to TRBJ2-2; tentatively, D is TRBD2 (5 bases). The CDR3 contains 13 residues. CDR1 SGDLS and CDR2 YYNGEE come from the germline V gene. With 3 bases removed from V and 6 bases from J, the gap between germline ends came to 9 bases. The CDR3 sequence: CASSGERAGELFF. CDR3 nucleotides: TGTGCCAGCAGCGGGGAGAGGGCCGGGGAGCTGTTTTTT.

The V gene is TRBV18, the J gene TRBJ2-7; TRBD1 might be the D (6 bases). This CDR3 is 17 amino acids long. CDR1 and CDR2 (germline): KGHSH, LQKENI. V was cut by 2 bases and J by 3 bases, with 20 bases left in between. The CDR3, as DNA: TGTGCCAGCTCACCAAGCCGAAGGATGCACAGGGACTACGAGCAGTACTTC. It yields the protein CASSPSRRMHRDYEQYF.

The chain employs TRBV7-9 and TRBJ2-7, with 15 positions matching TRBD2. With 4 bases clipped from V and 4 bases from J, the junction kept 5 bases outside the gene matches. CDR3 size: 16 residues. Germline V gene lookup returns CDR1 SEHNR and CDR2 FQNEAQ (reference sequence). The CDR3 DNA reads TGTGCCAGCAGCTCGGGGACTAGCGGGAGGTGGTACGAGCAGTACTTC. Translation gives CASSSGTSGRWYEQYF.

This clone occurred once. The gene calls are TRBV27 and TRBJ1-1; D is undetermined. Between the trimmed V and J ends, which lost 2 bases and 3 bases, there was a span of 13 bases. The length of the CDR3 is 15 residues. Per germline, CDR1 MNHEY and CDR2 SMNVEV (reference sequence). The CDR3 DNA reads as TGTGCCAGCAGTTTAGACGGGTGGTGGGACACTGAAGCTTTCTTT. The encoded protein is CASSLDGWWDTEAFF.

This chain connects TRBV6-5 to TRBJ2-1; D is unresolved. The germline gives CDR1 MNHEY, CDR2 SVGAGI. V was pared by 5 bases and J by 0 bases, with 11 bases between. This CDR3 region has 15 residues. CDR3 loop: CASSQPLSSYNEQFF. The CDR3 region has the DNA TGTGCCAGCAGTCAACCCCTAAGCTCCTACAATGAGCAGTTCTTC.

The count of this clone is one. The rearrangement joins TRBV4-3 to TRBJ2-7; D is uncertain. Germline V gives CDR1 LGHNA, CDR2 YSLEER. Trimming shortened V by 1 base and J by 5 bases, and 9 bases separated the two germline ends. This CDR3 contains 13 residues. CDR3 amino acids: CASSQGRTDEQYF. The CDR3 DNA reads TGCGCCAGCAGCCAAGGCCGAACGGACGAGCAGTACTTC.

The chain is built from TRBV27 and TRBJ1-1; D might be TRBD1 (6 bases). Germline CDR1 and CDR2: MNHEY and SMNVEV (reference sequence). This CDR3 spans 15 amino acids. V was trimmed by 3 bases and J by 1 base, leaving 12 bases between them. The CDR3 DNA reads TGTGCCAGCAGTTTGTTTGGACAGTCGAACACTGAAGCTTTCTTT. Translating it yields CASSLFGQSNTEAFF.

This sequence joins TRBV5-5 and TRBJ1-1, with D uncertain. Germline V lookup: CDR1 SGHKS, CDR2 YYEKEE (reference sequence). V dropped 2 bases and J dropped 5 bases, with 13 bases sitting between them. This CDR3 has 14 residues. The chain's CDR3 is CASSLDIWMTEAFF. The DNA of the CDR3 is TGTGCCAGCAGCTTAGACATCTGGATGACTGAAGCTTTCTTT.

The chain joins TRBV5-6 to TRBJ1-5, with D possibly TRBD1 on 5 matching bases. CDR1 is SGHDT, CDR2 YYEEEE, per germline. The CDR3 runs to 16 residues. The ends were cut back, 3 bases at V and 2 bases at J, with 15 bases in the middle. DNA for the CDR3: TGTGCCAGCAGCTCCGGGAGGGGTTGGGGCAATCAGCCCCAGCATTTT. This sequence encodes CASSSGRGWGNQPQHF.

The rearrangement links TRBV18 to TRBJ1-2, with unresolved D. CDR3 length: 14 residues. V lost 3 bases to trimming and J lost 1 base, with 9 bases between them. The germline CDR1 and CDR2 sequences are KGHSH and LQKENI. The CDR3 sequence: CASSPGTDNYGYTF. The CDR3 DNA follows: TGTGCCAGCTCACCGGGCACGGATAACTATGGCTACACCTTC. Combining the CDR3 with reference TRBV18 and TRBJ1-2 gives the whole variable domain NAGVMQNPRHLVRRRGQEARLRCSPMKGHSHVYWYRQLPEEGLKFMVYLQKENIIDESGMPKERFSAEFPKEGPSILRIQQVVRGDSAAYFCASSPGTDNYGYTFGSGTRLTVV.

This clone was counted many times. This rearrangement joins TRBV11-3 to TRBJ1-3; 7 nucleotides align to TRBD1. The germline gives CDR1 SGHNT, CDR2 YENEEA. CDR3 length equals 15 residues. Germline trimming cut 4 bases from V and 6 bases from J; bases unmatched to any gene: 9. The CDR3 loop reads CASSSQERGQNTIYF. The CDR3, as DNA: TGTGCCAGCAGCTCTCAAGAAAGGGGGCAAAACACCATATATTTT.

This clone was picked up one time. V is TRBV18 and J is TRBJ1-2, with D uncertain. The V gene lost 0 bases and the J gene lost 0 bases, with 11 bases spanning the gap. The length of the CDR3 is 16 residues. CDR1 and CDR2 (germline): KGHSH, LQKENI. CDR3 sequence: CASSPPNSKANYGYTF. In DNA, the CDR3 is TGTGCCAGCTCACCACCAAACAGCAAAGCTAACTATGGCTACACCTTC.

The V gene is TRBV6-5, the J gene TRBJ1-1; D call uncertain. Germline V gene lookup returns CDR1 MNHEY and CDR2 SVGAGI. The CDR3 totals 12 residues. V gave up 8 bases and J gave up 4 bases, with 11 bases separating them. The CDR3 sequence is CASGPGPTEAFF. The CDR3 DNA is TGTGCCAGCGGCCCCGGACCCACTGAAGCTTTCTTT.

Notes on this clone: At the DNA level, this CDR3 is encoded by other sequences in the same sample as well. V and J are TRBV5-1 and TRBJ1-6; D unresolved. CDR1 is SGHRS and CDR2 is YFSETQ in the germline V gene. The CDR3 totals 14 residues. Trimming pared 0 bases from V and 5 bases from J, leaving 6 bases between. CDR3 bases: TGCGCCAGCAGCTTGGACGGGGATAATTCACCCCTCCACTTT. Protein: CASSLDGDNSPLHF.

The chain has TRBV5-4 and TRBJ2-7, with TRBD1 as a possible D gene (7 bases). Germline values: CDR1 SGHNT, CDR2 YYREEE (reference sequence). V shed 4 bases and J shed 7 bases, with 24 bases lying between them. The length of the CDR3 is 16 residues. The CDR3 here is CASSPVGTVPGGEQYF. The CDR3 nucleotides read TGTGCCAGCAGCCCGGTAGGGACAGTGCCCGGAGGGGAGCAGTACTTC.

In this sample, this clone turned up a few times. The rearrangement joins TRBV6-4 to TRBJ2-2; TRBD2 aligns across 10 bases. The ends lost 4 bases at V and 0 bases at J; junction bases unmatched: 5. Looked up from germline, CDR1 is MRHNA and CDR2 is SNTAGT. The CDR3 totals 17 residues. The CDR3 DNA reads TGTGCCAGCAGTGGAGCTAGCGGGGGCCCGAACACCGGGGAGCTGTTTTTT. The encoded protein is CASSGASGGPNTGELFF.

The V call is TRBV19, the J call TRBJ2-1, with D tentatively TRBD1 (6 bases). Germline V gene sequence: CDR1 LNHDA, CDR2 SQIVND (reference sequence). The CDR3 has 16 residues. V lost 6 bases and J 2 bases, leaving 17 bases between the germline ends. CDR3 nucleotides: TGTGCCAGTAGCGCCTCGAACAGGGACCCCTACAATGAGCAGTTCTTC. The encoded protein is CASSASNRDPYNEQFF. The full variable domain, rest sourced from reference TRBV19 and TRBJ2-1, is DGGITQSPKYLFRKEGQNVTLSCEQNLNHDAMYWYRQDPGQGLRLIYYSQIVNDFQKGDIAEGYSVSREKKESFPLTVTSAQKNPTAFYLCASSASNRDPYNEQFFGPGTRLTVL.